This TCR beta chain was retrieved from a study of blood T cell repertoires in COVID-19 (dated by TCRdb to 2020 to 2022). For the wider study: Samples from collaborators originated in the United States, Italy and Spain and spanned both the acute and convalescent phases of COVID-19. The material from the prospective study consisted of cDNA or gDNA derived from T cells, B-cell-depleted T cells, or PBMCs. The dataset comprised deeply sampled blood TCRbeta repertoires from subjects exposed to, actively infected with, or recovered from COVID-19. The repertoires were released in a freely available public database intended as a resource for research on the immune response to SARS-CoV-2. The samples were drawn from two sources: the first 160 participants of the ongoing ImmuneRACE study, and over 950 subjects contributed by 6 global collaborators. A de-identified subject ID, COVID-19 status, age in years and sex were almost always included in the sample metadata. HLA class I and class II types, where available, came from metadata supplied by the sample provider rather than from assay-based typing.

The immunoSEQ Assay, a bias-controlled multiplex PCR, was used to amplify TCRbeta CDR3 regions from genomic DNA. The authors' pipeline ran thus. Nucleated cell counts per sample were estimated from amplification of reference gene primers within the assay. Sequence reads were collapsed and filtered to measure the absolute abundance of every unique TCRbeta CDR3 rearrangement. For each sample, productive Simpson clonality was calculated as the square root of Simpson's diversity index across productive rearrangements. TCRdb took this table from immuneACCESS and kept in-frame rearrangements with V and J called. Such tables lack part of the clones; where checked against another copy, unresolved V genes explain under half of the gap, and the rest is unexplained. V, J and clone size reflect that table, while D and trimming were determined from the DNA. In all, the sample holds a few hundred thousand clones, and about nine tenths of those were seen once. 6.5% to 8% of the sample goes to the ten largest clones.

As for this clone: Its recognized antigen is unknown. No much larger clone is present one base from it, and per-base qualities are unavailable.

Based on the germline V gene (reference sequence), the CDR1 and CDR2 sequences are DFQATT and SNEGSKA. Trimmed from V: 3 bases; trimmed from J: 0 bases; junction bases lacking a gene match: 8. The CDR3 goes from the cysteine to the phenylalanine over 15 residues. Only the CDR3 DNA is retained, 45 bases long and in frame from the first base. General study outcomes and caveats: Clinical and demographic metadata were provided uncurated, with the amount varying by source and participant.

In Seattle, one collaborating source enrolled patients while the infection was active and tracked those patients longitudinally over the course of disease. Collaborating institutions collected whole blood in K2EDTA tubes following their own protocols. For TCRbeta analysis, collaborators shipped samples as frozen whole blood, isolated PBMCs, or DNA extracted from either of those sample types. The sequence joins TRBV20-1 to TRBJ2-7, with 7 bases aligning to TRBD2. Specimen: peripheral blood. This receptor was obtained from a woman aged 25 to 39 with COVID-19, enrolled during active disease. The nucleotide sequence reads TGCAGTGCTAGTGAGCCGGGGAGGGACTCCTACGAGCAGTACTTC. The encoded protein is CSASEPGRDSYEQYF.